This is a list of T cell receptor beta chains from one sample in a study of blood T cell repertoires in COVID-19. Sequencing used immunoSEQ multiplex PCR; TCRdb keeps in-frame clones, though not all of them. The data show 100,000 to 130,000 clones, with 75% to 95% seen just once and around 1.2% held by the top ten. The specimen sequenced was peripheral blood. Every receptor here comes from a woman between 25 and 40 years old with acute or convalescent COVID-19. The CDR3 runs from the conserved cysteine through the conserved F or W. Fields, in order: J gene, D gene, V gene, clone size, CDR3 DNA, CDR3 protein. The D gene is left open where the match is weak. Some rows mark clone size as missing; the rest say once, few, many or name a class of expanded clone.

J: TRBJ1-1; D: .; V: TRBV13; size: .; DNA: TGTGCCAGCAGCCCTACAGGAGCTAACACTGAAGCTTTCTTT; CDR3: CASSPTGANTEAFF
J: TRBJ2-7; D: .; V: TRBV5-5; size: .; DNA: TGTGCCAGCAGCTTGTTAAGCTTTGGACAGTTAACGGGGGAGCAGTACTTC; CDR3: CASSLLSFGQLTGEQYF
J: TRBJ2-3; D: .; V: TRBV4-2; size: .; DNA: TGTGCCAGCAGCCAAACTAGCACAGATACGCAGTATTTT; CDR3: CASSQTSTDTQYF
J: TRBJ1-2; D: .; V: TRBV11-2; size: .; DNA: TGTGCCAGCAGCTTAGGCCTGGAGATTGGTTCGAATGGCTACACCTTC; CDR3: CASSLGLEIGSNGYTF
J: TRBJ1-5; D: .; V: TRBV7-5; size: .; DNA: TGTGCGAGACAGGGGGCTGGCAATCAGCCCCAGCATTTT; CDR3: CARQGAGNQPQHF
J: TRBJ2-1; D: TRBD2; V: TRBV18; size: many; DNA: TGTGCCAGCTCCCTAGCGGGGTACAATGAGCAGTTCTTC; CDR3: CASSLAGYNEQFF
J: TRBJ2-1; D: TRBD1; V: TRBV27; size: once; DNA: TGTGCCAGCAGTTTCCTGGGGGGGACAGGGGGTTCCGAGCAGTTCTTC; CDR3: CASSFLGGTGGSEQFF
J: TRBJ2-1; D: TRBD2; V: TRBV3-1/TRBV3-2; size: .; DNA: TGTGCCAGCAGCCAGGACCAGCGGGGTAACAATGAGCAGTTCTTC; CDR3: CASSQDQRGNNEQFF
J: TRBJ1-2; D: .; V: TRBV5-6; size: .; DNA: TGTGCCAGCGGGGTAACGGGGGGCTACACCTTC; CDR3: CASGVTGGYTF
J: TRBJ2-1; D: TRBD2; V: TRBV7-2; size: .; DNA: TGTGCCAGCAACCTGGGCGGGGGGAATGAGCAGTTCTTC; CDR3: CASNLGGGNEQFF
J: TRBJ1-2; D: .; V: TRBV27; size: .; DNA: TGTGCCAGCAGTTTAGTGAAGAGCGATGGCTACACCTTC; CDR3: CASSLVKSDGYTF
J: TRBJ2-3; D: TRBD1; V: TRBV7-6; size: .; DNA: TGTGCCAGCAGCCCAATGCCGACAGGGGGAAACACAGATACGCAGTATTTT; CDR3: CASSPMPTGGNTDTQYF
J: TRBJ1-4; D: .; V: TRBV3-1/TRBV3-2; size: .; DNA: TGTGCCAGCAGCCAAGAATCAGGGCTTAATGAAAAACTGTTTTTT; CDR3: CASSQESGLNEKLFF
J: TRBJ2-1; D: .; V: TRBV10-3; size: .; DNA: TGTGCCATCAGTGAGTCTGCGGGAATGGTGAATGAGCAGTTCTTC; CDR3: CAISESAGMVNEQFF
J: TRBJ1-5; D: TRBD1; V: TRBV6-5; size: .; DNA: TGTGCCAGCGGAAGGACAGGGGGAAATCAGCCCCAGCATTTT; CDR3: CASGRTGGNQPQHF
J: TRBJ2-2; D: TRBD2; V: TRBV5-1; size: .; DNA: TGCGCCAGCAGCGGCGGCTCAGCTCTAGCGGGAGTCGATACCGGGGAGCTGTTTTTT; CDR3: CASSGGSALAGVDTGELFF
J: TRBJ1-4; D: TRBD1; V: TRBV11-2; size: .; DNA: TGTGCCAGCACCGTCCTCGTGACAGGGAACGAAAAACTGTTTTTT; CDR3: CASTVLVTGNEKLFF
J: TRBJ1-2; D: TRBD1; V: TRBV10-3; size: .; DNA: TGTGCCATCAGTGACCCGGGACAGGGGGTAAGGGATGGCTACACCTTC; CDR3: CAISDPGQGVRDGYTF
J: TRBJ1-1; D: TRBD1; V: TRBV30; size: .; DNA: TGTGCCTGGAGTGTTCCTCACAGGGGGAACACTGAAGCTTTCTTT; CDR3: CAWSVPHRGNTEAFF
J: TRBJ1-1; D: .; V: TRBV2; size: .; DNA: TGTGCCAGCAGTGGACGGGGTGACAACACTGAAGCTTTCTTT; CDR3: CASSGRGDNTEAFF
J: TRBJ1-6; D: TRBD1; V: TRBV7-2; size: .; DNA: TGTGCCAGCAGCTTAGGAGGGGGCGCAGGTTCACCCCTCCACTTT; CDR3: CASSLGGGAGSPLHF
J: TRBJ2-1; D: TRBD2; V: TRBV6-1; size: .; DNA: TGTGCCAGCAGTGAATCCCCCCCCGGGACTAGCGGGGGGGCCGGTGAAAATGAGCAGTTCTTC; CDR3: CASSESPPGTSGGAGENEQFF
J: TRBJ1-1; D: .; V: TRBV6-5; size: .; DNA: TGTGCCAGCACAGGACAGATGAACACTGAAGCTTTCTTT; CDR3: CASTGQMNTEAFF
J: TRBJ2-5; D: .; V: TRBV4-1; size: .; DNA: TGCGCCAGCAGCCGAATTTCCGAGTGGGCGGGAACGCAAGAGACCCAGTACTTC; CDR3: CASSRISEWAGTQETQYF
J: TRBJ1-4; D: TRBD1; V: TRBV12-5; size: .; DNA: TGTGCTAGTGGTGAAATAAACAGGGGTCTTAATGAAAAACTGTTTTTT; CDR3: CASGEINRGLNEKLFF
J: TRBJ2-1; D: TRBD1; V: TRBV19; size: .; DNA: TGTGCCAGTGCAGGGGGCACCCAGTTCTTC; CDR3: CASAGGTQFF
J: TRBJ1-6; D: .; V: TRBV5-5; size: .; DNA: TGTGCCAGCAGCACAGGACAGTCGCCACCCCTCCACTTT; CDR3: CASSTGQSPPLHF
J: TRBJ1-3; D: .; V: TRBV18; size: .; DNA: TGTGCCAGCTCGATCGGGTCGGCCAGCTCTGGAAACACCATATATTTT; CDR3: CASSIGSASSGNTIYF
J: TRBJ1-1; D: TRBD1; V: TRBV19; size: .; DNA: TGTGCCAGTATGGGACAGGGGAACACTGAAGCTTTCTTT; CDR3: CASMGQGNTEAFF